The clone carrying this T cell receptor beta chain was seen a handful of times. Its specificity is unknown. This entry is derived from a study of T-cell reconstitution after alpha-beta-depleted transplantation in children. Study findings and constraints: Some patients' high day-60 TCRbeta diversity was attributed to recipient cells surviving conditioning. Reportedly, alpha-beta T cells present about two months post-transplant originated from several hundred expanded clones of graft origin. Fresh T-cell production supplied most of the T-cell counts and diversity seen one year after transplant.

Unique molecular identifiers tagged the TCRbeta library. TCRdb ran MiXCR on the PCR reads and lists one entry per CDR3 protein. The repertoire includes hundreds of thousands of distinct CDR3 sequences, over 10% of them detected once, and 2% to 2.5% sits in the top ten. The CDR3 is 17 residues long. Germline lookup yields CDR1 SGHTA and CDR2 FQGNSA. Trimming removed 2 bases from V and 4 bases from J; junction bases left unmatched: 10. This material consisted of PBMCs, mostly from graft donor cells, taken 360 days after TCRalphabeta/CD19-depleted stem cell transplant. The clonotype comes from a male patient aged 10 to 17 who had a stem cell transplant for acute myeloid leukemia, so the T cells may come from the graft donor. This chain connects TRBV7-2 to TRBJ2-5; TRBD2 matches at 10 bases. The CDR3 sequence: CASSLISTLAGRETQYF. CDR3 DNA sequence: TGTGCCAGCAGCTTAATAAGTACACTAGCGGGAAGAGAGACCCAGTACTTC.